Each of the 31 T cell receptor beta chains below was sequenced from the same sample in a study of technical replicates of blood from a few donors. Profiled with immunoSEQ multiplex PCR; TCRdb holds only in-frame clones, not every one. The table includes about 15,000 clones, 80% to 90% detected once. Sample: PBMCs. The receptors originated from a human donor in good health.

This chain joins TRBV2 and TRBJ1-3; no definite D call. Per the germline V gene, CDR1 is SNHLY and CDR2 is FYNNEI. CDR3 length: 15 residues. The V and J ends lost 3 bases and 3 bases respectively, with 12 bases between them. The CDR3 is CASSEARLVGNTIYF. The CDR3 DNA follows: TGTGCCAGCAGTGAGGCCAGGTTGGTTGGAAACACCATATATTTT.

The CDR3 protein is CASRITANHNYGYTF. In nucleotides, the CDR3 is TGTGCCAGCAGGATAACAGCAAACCATAACTATGGCTACACCTTC. The rearrangement joins TRBV6-5 to TRBJ1-2; D is undetermined. The ends were cut back, 6 bases at V and 1 base at J, with 15 bases in the middle. Germline V lookup: CDR1 MNHEY, CDR2 SVGAGI. There are 15 residues in the CDR3.

This clone was seen only once. The V call is TRBV5-1, the J call TRBJ2-7; 7 bases match TRBD2. This CDR3 is built from 15 residues. V lost 2 bases and J lost 6; bases outside the gene matches: 11. The germline CDR1 and CDR2 sequences are SGHRS and YFSETQ. In nucleotides, the CDR3 is TGCGCCAGCAGCTTACTGGGGGAGGGGCTCGGCGAGCAGTACTTC. Amino acid sequence: CASSLLGEGLGEQYF.

The chain recombines TRBV7-2 with TRBJ2-3; 9 nucleotides agree with TRBD2. This CDR3 spans 15 amino acids. Trimming took 5 bases from V and 2 from J; bases not matched to a gene: 5. Germline V gives CDR1 SGHTA, CDR2 FQGNSA. CDR3 protein: CASSRTSVNTDTQYF. The CDR3 DNA is TGTGCCAGCAGCCGGACTAGCGTGAACACAGATACGCAGTATTTT.

The genes are TRBV5-6 and TRBJ1-2; D possibly corresponds to TRBD1 (5 bases). Germline values: CDR1 SGHDT, CDR2 YYEEEE. The V end was cut by 10 bases, the J end by 6 bases, with 10 bases between. The CDR3 has 10 amino acids. This CDR3 is CAAGEDGYTF. In DNA form, the CDR3 reads TGTGCCGCGGGGGAAGATGGCTACACCTTC.

The rearrangement uses TRBV27 and TRBJ2-7, with TRBD1 matching 9 bases. The V and J ends lost 7 bases and 6 bases, in that order; junction bases with no gene match: 7. The CDR3 sequence is 13 residues long. Per the germline V gene, CDR1 is MNHEY and CDR2 is SMNVEV (reference sequence). The CDR3 nucleotides are TGTGCCAGCACAACGGGACAGGGAACCGAGCAGTACTTC. It specifies CASTTGQGTEQYF.

The chain employs TRBV2 and TRBJ2-5; D remains unclear. Deletions cut 4 bases from V and 2 bases from J, with 20 bases between. Germline V gene sequence: CDR1 SNHLY, CDR2 FYNNEI. CDR3 size: 17 residues. CDR3 bases: TGTGCCAGCAGTGTGAGAGTGGCGGAGAAGCCTCAAGAGACCCAGTACTTC. Translated: CASSVRVAEKPQETQYF.

The chain links TRBV20-1 to TRBJ1-2; D is unresolved. Germline V CDR1 and CDR2: DFQATT, SNEGSKA (reference sequence). The CDR3 extends over 11 amino acids. Trimming pared 7 bases from V and 0 bases from J, leaving 6 bases between. CDR3 amino acids: CSVSPNYGYTF. CDR3 bases: TGCAGTGTGTCTCCTAACTATGGCTACACCTTC.

The chain joins TRBV25-1 to TRBJ2-7; 8 nucleotides align to TRBD1. V was clipped by 5 bases and J by 4 bases; unmatched bases: 7. The CDR3 has 14 residues. Germline CDR1 is MGHDK and CDR2 is SYGVNS. The CDR3 DNA sequence: TGTGCCAGCAGTTCCCTGGACAGGGATTACGAGCAGTACTTC. Translated: CASSSLDRDYEQYF.

This rearrangement joins TRBV19 to TRBJ2-3; tentative D call: TRBD2 (6 bases). V was cut by 4 bases and J by 0 bases, with 14 bases left in between. Germline V gene lookup returns CDR1 LNHDA and CDR2 SQIVND (reference sequence). This CDR3 spans 16 amino acids. In nucleotides, the CDR3 is TGTGCCAGTAGTAGGCTTGGGAGGCCAAGCACAGATACGCAGTATTTT. This translates into CASSRLGRPSTDTQYF.

The chain links TRBV2 to TRBJ1-1, with D uncertain. Germline CDR1 is SNHLY and CDR2 is FYNNEI. This CDR3 comprises 16 residues. V shed 0 bases and J shed 0 bases, with 11 bases lying between them. Here the CDR3 reads CASSEARGILNTEAFF. CDR3 DNA sequence: TGTGCCAGCAGTGAAGCGCGGGGTATACTGAACACTGAAGCTTTCTTT. Together with reference TRBV2 and TRBJ1-1, the CDR3 gives the full variable domain: EPEVTQTPSHQVTQMGQEVILRCVPISNHLYFYWYRQILGQKVEFLVSFYNNEISEKSEIFDDQFSVERPDGSNFTLKIRSTKLEDSAMYFCASSEARGILNTEAFFGQGTRLTVV.

The chain recombines TRBV5-4 with TRBJ2-5; TRBD1 agrees at 7 bases. J lost 5 bases, V lost 2 bases, and 6 bases had no gene match. Germline CDR1 and CDR2: SGHNT and YYREEE (reference sequence). The length of the CDR3 is 14 residues. This chain's CDR3 is CASSFTGVGETQYF. CDR3 coding DNA: TGTGCCAGCAGCTTTACAGGGGTCGGGGAGACCCAGTACTTC.

The CDR3 DNA follows: TGTGCCAGCAGCCAAACCCTACAGGGGGCGCTGGACACTGAAGCTTTCTTT. It yields the protein CASSQTLQGALDTEAFF. This sequence joins TRBV4-2 and TRBJ1-1; 9 nucleotides agree with TRBD1. The junction had 10 bases not matched to a gene; V was cut back by 2 bases and J by 3 bases. The CDR3 covers 17 residues. Germline CDR1 reads LGHNA; CDR2 reads YNFKEQ.

This rearrangement joins TRBV5-1 to TRBJ2-7, with a tentative D call TRBD2 (6 bases). Germline lookup yields CDR1 SGHRS and CDR2 YFSETQ. This CDR3 contains 17 residues. V lost 2 bases, J lost 6 bases, and 24 bases lay in between. CDR3 protein: CASSLGLRELSYFEQYF. CDR3 in DNA: TGCGCCAGCAGCTTAGGGCTGCGGGAACTTTCCTACTTCGAGCAGTACTTC.

This clone was detected only a few times. The chain joins TRBV6-1 to TRBJ1-1; D not resolved. Germline V gene data show CDR1 as MNHNS and CDR2 as SASEGT. The germline V and J ends were trimmed by 4 bases and 1 base, with 16 bases remaining between them. The CDR3 is 16 residues long. The CDR3 DNA sequence: TGTGCCAGCAGTGGACTGCGGGTCTGGGAGAACACTGAAGCTTTCTTT. Translation: CASSGLRVWENTEAFF.

The chain is built from TRBV2 and TRBJ2-1; TRBD1 might be the D (5 bases). CDR1 SNHLY and CDR2 FYNNEI come from the germline V gene. Deletions cut 6 bases from V and 0 bases from J, with 15 bases between. The CDR3 totals 16 residues. The CDR3 bases are TGTGCCAGCAGATACAGACAGACCGTCTCCTACAATGAGCAGTTCTTC. This encodes CASRYRQTVSYNEQFF.

The chain couples TRBV7-2 to TRBJ2-3; D gene uncertain. Deletions cut 4 bases from V and 3 bases from J, with 11 bases between. The CDR3 covers 14 residues. Germline V gene sequence: CDR1 SGHTA, CDR2 FQGNSA. The DNA for the CDR3 is TGTGCCAGCAGCTCCAAACAGACAACAGATACGCAGTATTTT. Amino acid sequence: CASSSKQTTDTQYF.

V usage is TRBV9 and J usage is TRBJ2-5; 15 bases match TRBD2. In germline, CDR1 is SGDLS, CDR2 YYNGEE. The J segment lost 1 base and the V segment lost 3 bases, leaving 4 bases of the junction unmatched. The CDR3 spans 17 residues. The CDR3 region is CASSAGLAGGGQETQYF. CDR3 nucleotides: TGTGCCAGCAGCGCGGGACTAGCGGGAGGTGGCCAAGAGACCCAGTACTTC.

The chain recombines TRBV5-1 with TRBJ2-1, with D perhaps TRBD2 (6 bases). The germline gives CDR1 SGHRS, CDR2 YFSETQ. This CDR3 contains 13 residues. V lost 6 bases and J lost 8, with 15 bases in between. The CDR3 protein is CASKPRGSDEQFF. In DNA, the CDR3 is TGCGCCAGCAAACCTCGGGGGTCGGATGAGCAGTTCTTC.

The chain joins TRBV10-2 to TRBJ1-2; D gene uncertain. The CDR3 sequence is 15 residues long. Trimming shortened V by 6 bases and J by 0 bases, and 14 bases separated the two germline ends. Germline CDR1 WSHSY, CDR2 SAAADI. This chain's CDR3 is CASSPGGIANYGYTF. The DNA for the CDR3 is TGCGCCAGCAGCCCCGGAGGGATAGCTAACTATGGCTACACCTTC.

The rearrangement links TRBV6-1 to TRBJ1-5; 7 bases fit TRBD1. The CDR3 extends over 14 amino acids. With V trimmed by 6 bases and J by 9 bases, 11 bases remained unmatched. CDR1 is MNHNS, CDR2 SASEGT, per germline. The CDR3 DNA reads as TGTGCCAGCAGCCACGGAGGGGGCGAGAGGCCCCAGCATTTT. It yields the protein CASSHGGGERPQHF.

Here the CDR3 DNA reads TGTGCCAGCCTTATCGGACTAGCGGGCGGAGTAAAGTACGAGCAGTACTTC. Residues: CASLIGLAGGVKYEQYF. The chain joins TRBV2 to TRBJ2-7; 11 bases are shared with TRBD2. Germline V gene data show CDR1 as SNHLY and CDR2 as FYNNEI. There are 17 residues in the CDR3. V was pared by 8 bases and J by 4 bases, with 16 bases of the junction left unmatched.

The V gene is TRBV11-2, the J gene TRBJ2-2, with TRBD1 matching over 10 bases. This CDR3 has 14 residues. The J segment lost 9 bases and the V segment lost 4 bases, leaving 5 bases of the junction unmatched. Germline loops: CDR1 SGHAT, CDR2 FQNNGV. The CDR3 sequence: CASSSTGGGRELFF. The CDR3 DNA reads TGTGCCAGCAGCTCGACAGGGGGCGGCAGGGAGCTGTTTTTT.

This clone was seen only once. The chain links TRBV19 to TRBJ2-6, with unresolved D. The germline gives CDR1 LNHDA, CDR2 SQIVND (reference sequence). Trimming pared 3 bases from V and 0 bases from J, leaving 9 bases between. This CDR3 region has 16 residues. This CDR3 is CASSISPISGANVLTF. The CDR3 DNA reads as TGTGCCAGTAGTATTAGTCCCATCTCTGGGGCCAACGTCCTGACTTTC.

Here the CDR3 reads CSVNEVDRFSGANVLTF. The DNA for the CDR3 is TGCAGCGTTAATGAGGTTGATAGGTTCTCTGGGGCCAACGTCCTGACTTTC. The J gene is TRBJ2-6, the V gene TRBV29-1; D is undetermined. The CDR3 spans 17 residues. V dropped 5 bases and J dropped 0 bases, with 17 bases sitting between them. CDR1 and CDR2 (germline): SQVTM, ANQGSEA.

This clone was counted only a few times. CDR3 in amino acids: CASSSQGAEYGYTF. DNA for the CDR3: TGTGCCAGCAGCTCACAGGGGGCCGAGTATGGCTACACCTTC. J is TRBJ1-2 and V is TRBV5-4; 9 nucleotides align to TRBD1. The CDR3 is 14 residues long. Germline CDR1 is SGHNT and CDR2 is YYREEE (reference sequence). V shed 3 bases and J 5 bases; nucleotides not matched to a gene: 5.

This sequence joins TRBV7-6 and TRBJ2-7; D unclear. Germline V gene data show CDR1 as SGHVS and CDR2 as FNYEAQ. CDR3 length equals 14 residues. The V gene lost 5 bases and the J gene lost 0 bases, with 11 bases spanning the gap. Here the CDR3 DNA reads TGTGCCAGCAGCCCTAGAGGTAGCTCCTACGAGCAGTACTTC. Its protein product is CASSPRGSSYEQYF.

V gene TRBV29-1 combines with J gene TRBJ1-1; no clear D. Trimming took 0 bases from V and 3 from J, leaving 8 bases between them. CDR3 length: 13 residues. Per germline, CDR1 SQVTM and CDR2 ANQGSEA. In DNA, the CDR3 is TGCAGCGTTGAAGAGTCAGAATACACTGAAGCTTTCTTT. It encodes CSVEESEYTEAFF.

The chain carries TRBV5-1 and TRBJ2-3; 13 nucleotides align to TRBD2. The germline gives CDR1 SGHRS, CDR2 YFSETQ. CDR3 length: 18 residues. Trimming cost V 4 bases and J 4 bases; bases outside gene matches: 12. DNA of the CDR3: TGCGCCAGCAGCCGACTAGCGGGAGGTCCAGGGGGCGCAGATACGCAGTATTTT. It encodes CASSRLAGGPGGADTQYF.

The chain is built from TRBV5-1 and TRBJ2-3; D perhaps matches TRBD2 (6 bases). V was trimmed by 1 base and J by 3 bases, leaving 12 bases between them. The CDR3 consists of 15 residues. The germline V gene has CDR1 SGHRS and CDR2 YFSETQ. CDR3 coding DNA: TGCGCCAGCAGCTTGAACGGGGGAGAGACAGATACGCAGTATTTT. Amino acid sequence: CASSLNGGETDTQYF.

This clone was seen a single time. The J gene is TRBJ2-3, the V gene TRBV11-3; D is perhaps TRBD1 (6 bases). V was pared by 0 bases and J by 11 bases, with 15 bases between. Germline lookup yields CDR1 SGHNT and CDR2 YENEEA. This CDR3 is 14 amino acids long. The CDR3 spells CASSLDGGSIKQYF. In DNA form, the CDR3 reads TGTGCCAGCAGCTTAGATGGGGGCAGCATAAAGCAGTATTTT.